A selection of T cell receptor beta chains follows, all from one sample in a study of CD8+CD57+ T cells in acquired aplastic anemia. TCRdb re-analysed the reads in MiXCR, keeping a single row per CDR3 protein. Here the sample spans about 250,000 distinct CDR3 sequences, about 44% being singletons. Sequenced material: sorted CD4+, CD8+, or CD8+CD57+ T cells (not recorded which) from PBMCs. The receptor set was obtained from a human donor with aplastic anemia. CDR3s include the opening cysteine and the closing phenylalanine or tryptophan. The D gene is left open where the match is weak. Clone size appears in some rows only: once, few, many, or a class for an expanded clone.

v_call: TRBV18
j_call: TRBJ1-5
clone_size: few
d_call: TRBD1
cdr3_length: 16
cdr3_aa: CASSPKAGGVNQPQHF
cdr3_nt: TGTGCCAGCTCACCAAAGGCAGGGGGTGTAAATCAGCCCCAGCATTTT

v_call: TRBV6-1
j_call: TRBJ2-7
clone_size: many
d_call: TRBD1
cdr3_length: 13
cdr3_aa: CASRGQSSYEQYF
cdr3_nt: TGTGCCAGCAGGGGACAGTCCTCCTACGAGCAGTACTTC

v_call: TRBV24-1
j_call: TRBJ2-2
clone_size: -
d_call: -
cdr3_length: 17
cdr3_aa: CASSLSTGPSNTGELFF
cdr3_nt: TGTGCCAGCAGTTTAAGTACGGGACCATCGAACACCGGGGAGCTGTTTTTT

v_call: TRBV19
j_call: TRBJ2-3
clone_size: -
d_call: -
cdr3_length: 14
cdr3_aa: CASSTSGVSDTQYF
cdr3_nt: TGTGCCAGTAGTACCTCTGGGGTTTCAGATACGCAGTATTTT

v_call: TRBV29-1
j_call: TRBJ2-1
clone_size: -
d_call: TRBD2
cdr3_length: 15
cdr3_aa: CSVGGGSSSYNEQFF
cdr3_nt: TGCAGCGTCGGCGGGGGGTCTAGCTCCTACAATGAGCAGTTCTTC

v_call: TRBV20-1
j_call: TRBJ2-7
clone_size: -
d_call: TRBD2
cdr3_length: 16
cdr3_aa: CSARVVGSGGDYEQYF
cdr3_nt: TGCAGTGCTAGAGTGGTGGGTAGCGGGGGGGACTACGAGCAGTACTTC

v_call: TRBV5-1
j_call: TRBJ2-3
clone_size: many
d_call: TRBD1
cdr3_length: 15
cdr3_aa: CASSFGDRAPDTQYF
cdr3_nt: TGCGCCAGCAGCTTTGGGGACAGGGCGCCAGATACGCAGTATTTT

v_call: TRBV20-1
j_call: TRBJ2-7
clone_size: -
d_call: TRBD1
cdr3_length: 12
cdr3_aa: CSAGTEPPEQYF
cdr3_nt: TGCAGCGCCGGGACAGAACCTCCCGAGCAGTACTTC

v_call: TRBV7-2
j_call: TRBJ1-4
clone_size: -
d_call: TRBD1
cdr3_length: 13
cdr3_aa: CASSTDRVEKLFF
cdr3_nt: TGTGCCAGCAGCACGGACAGGGTCGAAAAACTGTTTTTT

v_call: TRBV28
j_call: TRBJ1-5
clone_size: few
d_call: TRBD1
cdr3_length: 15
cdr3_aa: CASSPGTGGNQPQHF
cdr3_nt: TGTGCCAGCAGCCCCGGGACAGGGGGTAATCAGCCCCAGCATTTT

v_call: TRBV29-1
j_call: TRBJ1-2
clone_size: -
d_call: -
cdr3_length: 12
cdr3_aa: CSFGGEEYGYTF
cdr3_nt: TGCAGCTTTGGGGGCGAAGAATATGGCTACACCTTC

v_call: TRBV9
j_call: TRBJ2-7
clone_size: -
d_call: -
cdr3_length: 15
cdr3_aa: CASSSTGRQRGEQYF
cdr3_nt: TGTGCCAGCAGTTCGACAGGTCGGCAAAGGGGCGAGCAGTACTTC

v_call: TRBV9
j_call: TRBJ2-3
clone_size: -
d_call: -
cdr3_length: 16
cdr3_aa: CASSIGQGINTDTQYF
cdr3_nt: TGTGCCAGTAGTATAGGGCAGGGAATCAACACAGATACGCAGTATTTT

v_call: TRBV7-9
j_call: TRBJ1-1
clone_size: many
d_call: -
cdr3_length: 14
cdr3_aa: CASSSSASGTEAFF
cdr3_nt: TGTGCCAGCAGCTCCTCAGCGTCGGGGACTGAAGCTTTCTTT

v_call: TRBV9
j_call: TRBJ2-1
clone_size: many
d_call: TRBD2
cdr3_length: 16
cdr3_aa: CASSVVGSGSVNEQFF
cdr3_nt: TGTGCCAGCAGCGTAGTTGGTAGCGGGTCGGTCAATGAGCAGTTCTTC

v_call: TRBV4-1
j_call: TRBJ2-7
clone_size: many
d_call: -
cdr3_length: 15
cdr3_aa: CASSGTADKGYEQYF
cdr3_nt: TGCGCCAGCAGCGGGACGGCGGATAAGGGCTACGAGCAGTACTTC

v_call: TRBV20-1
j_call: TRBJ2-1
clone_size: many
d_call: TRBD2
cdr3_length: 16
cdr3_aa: CSARDPLAGDHTEQFF
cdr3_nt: TGCAGTGCTAGGGACCCACTAGCGGGAGACCACACTGAGCAGTTCTTC

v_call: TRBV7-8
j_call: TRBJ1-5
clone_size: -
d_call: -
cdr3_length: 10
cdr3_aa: CASSLSHEHF
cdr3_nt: TGTGCCAGCAGCTTAAGCCACGAGCATTTT

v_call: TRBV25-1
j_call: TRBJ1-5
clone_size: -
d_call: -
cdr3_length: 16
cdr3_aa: CASSEYEVGEDQPQHF
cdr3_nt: TGTGCCAGCAGTGAATACGAGGTAGGAGAGGATCAGCCCCAGCATTTT

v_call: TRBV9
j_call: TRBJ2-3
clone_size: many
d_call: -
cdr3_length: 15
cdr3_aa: CASSAVGGRPDTQYF
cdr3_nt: TGTGCCAGCAGCGCAGTGGGGGGCCGACCAGATACGCAGTATTTT

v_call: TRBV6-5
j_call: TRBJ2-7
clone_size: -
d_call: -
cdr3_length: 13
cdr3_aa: CASSYGGFDEQYF
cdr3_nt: TGTGCCAGCAGTTACGGGGGGTTCGACGAGCAGTACTTC

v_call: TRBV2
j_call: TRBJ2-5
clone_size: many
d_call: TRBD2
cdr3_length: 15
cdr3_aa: CASSSNSGTWETQYF
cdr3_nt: TGTGCCAGCAGTAGCAATAGCGGGACTTGGGAGACCCAGTACTTC

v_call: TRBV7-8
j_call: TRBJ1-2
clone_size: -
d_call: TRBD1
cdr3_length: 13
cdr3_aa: CASASGQFYGYTF
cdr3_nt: TGTGCCAGCGCCTCGGGACAGTTCTATGGCTACACCTTC

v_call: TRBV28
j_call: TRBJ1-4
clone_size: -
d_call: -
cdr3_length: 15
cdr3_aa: CASSPWEQAGGKLFF
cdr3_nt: TGTGCCAGCAGCCCATGGGAGCAGGCCGGTGGAAAACTGTTTTTT

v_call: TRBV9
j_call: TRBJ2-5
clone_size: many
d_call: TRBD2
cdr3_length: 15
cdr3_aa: CASSVVGTTQETQYF
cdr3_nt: TGTGCCAGCAGCGTAGTCGGGACTACCCAAGAGACCCAGTACTTC

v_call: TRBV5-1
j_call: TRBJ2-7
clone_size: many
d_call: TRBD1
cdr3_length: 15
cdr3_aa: CASRREQGASYEQYF
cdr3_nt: TGCGCCAGCAGGCGGGAACAGGGGGCTTCATACGAGCAGTACTTC

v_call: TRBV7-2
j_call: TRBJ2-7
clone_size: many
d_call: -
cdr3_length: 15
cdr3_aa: CASSPSGTAPTEQYF
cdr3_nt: TGTGCCAGCAGTCCTTCCGGGACGGCCCCTACCGAGCAGTACTTC

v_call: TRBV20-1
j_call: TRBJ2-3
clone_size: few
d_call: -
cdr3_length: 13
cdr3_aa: CSARGGPEDTQYF
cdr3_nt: TGCAGTGCTAGAGGAGGGCCAGAAGATACGCAGTATTTT

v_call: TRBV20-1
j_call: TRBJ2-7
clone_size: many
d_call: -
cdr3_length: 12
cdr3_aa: CSAPRTEYEQYF
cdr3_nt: TGCAGTGCACCCCGGACCGAGTACGAGCAGTACTTC

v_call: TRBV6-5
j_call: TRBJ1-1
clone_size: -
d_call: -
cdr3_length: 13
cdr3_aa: CASSYRGRDEAFF
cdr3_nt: TGTGCCAGCAGTTACCGGGGGCGAGATGAAGCTTTCTTT

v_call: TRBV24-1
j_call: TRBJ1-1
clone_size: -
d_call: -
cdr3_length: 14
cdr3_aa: CATSLRVSDTEAFF
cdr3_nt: TGTGCCACCAGTTTAAGGGTATCGGACACTGAAGCTTTCTTT

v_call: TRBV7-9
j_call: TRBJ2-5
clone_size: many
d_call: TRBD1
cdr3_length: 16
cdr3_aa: CASSFLPGQGEETQYF
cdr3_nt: TGTGCCAGCAGCTTTCTCCCGGGGCAGGGGGAAGAGACCCAGTACTTC

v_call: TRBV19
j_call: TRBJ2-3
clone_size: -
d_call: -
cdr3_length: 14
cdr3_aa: CASSHGISTDTQYF
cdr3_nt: TGTGCCAGCAGTCACGGGATAAGCACAGATACGCAGTATTTT

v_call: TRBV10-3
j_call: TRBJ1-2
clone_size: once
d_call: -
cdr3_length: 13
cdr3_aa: CAVMGAGNYGYTF
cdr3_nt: TGTGCCGTCATGGGGGCTGGGAACTATGGCTACACCTTC

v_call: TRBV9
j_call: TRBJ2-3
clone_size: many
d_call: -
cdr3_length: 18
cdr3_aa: CASSPRPNLRQGTDTQYF
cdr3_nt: TGTGCCAGCAGCCCCAGACCTAACCTTCGGCAGGGCACAGATACGCAGTATTTT

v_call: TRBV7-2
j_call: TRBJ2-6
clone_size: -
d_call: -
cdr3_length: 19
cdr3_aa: CASSAPARDGSSGANVLTF
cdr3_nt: TGTGCCAGCAGCGCGCCCGCCCGGGACGGCAGCTCTGGGGCCAACGTCCTGACTTTC

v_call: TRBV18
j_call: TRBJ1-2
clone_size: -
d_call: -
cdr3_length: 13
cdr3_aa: CASSASGTSGYTF
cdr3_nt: TGTGCCAGCTCGGCGTCGGGGACATCTGGCTACACCTTC

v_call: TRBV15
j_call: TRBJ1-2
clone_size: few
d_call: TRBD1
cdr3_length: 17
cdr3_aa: CATSSYPTATGVYGYTF
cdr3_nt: TGTGCCACCAGCAGCTACCCAACGGCCACAGGGGTCTATGGCTACACCTTC

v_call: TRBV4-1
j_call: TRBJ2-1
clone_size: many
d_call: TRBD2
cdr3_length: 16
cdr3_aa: CASSQGVTSGYNEQFF
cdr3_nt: TGCGCCAGCAGCCAAGGAGTCACTAGCGGGTACAATGAGCAGTTCTTC

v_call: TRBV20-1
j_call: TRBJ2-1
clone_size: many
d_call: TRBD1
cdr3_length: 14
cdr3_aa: CSAGTGSSYNEQFF
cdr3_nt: TGCAGTGCCGGGACAGGGAGCTCCTACAATGAGCAGTTCTTC

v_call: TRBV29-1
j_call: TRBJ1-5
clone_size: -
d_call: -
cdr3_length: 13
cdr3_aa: CSVEGESNQPQHF
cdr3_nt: TGCAGCGTTGAGGGGGAGAGCAATCAGCCCCAGCATTTT

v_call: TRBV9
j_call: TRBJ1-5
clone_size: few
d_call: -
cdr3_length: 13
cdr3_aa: CASSLEGGQPQHF
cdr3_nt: TGTGCCAGCAGCTTGGAGGGGGGTCAGCCCCAGCATTTT

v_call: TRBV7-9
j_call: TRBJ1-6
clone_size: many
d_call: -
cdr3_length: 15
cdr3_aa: CATPGGQSYNSPLHF
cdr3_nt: TGTGCCACCCCGGGGGGGCAGTCCTATAATTCACCCCTCCACTTT

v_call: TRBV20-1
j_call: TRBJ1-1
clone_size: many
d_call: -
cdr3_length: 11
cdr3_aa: CSARVGPEAFF
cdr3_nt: TGCAGTGCTAGAGTTGGACCTGAAGCTTTCTTT

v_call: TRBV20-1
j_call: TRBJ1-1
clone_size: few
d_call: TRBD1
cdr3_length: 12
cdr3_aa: CSVRTGVTEAFF
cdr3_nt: TGCAGTGTTAGGACAGGGGTCACTGAAGCTTTCTTT

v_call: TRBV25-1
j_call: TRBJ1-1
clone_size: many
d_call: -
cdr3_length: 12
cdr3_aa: CAKVPGATEAFF
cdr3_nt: TGTGCCAAGGTGCCAGGGGCAACTGAAGCTTTCTTT